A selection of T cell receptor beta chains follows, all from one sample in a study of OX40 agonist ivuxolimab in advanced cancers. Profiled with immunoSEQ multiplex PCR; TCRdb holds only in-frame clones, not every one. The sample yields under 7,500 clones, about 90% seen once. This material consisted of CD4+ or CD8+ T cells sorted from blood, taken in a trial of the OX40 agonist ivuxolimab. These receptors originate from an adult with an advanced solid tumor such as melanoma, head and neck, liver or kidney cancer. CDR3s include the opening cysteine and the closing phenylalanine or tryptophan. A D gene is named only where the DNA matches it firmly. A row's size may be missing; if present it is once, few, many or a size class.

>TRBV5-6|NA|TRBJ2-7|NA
TGTGCCAGCAGCTCGGGGGACGCCTACGAGCAGTACTTC
CASSSGDAYEQYF
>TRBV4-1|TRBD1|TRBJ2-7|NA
TGCGCCAGCAGCGCCGGGACAGGATCCTACGAGCAGTACTTC
CASSAGTGSYEQYF
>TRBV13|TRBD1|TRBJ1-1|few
TGTGCCAGCAGCGTAGACAGGGCGGGTGAAGCTTTCTTT
CASSVDRAGEAFF
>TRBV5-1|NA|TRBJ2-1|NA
TGCGCCAGCAGACAGGGCAATGAGCAGTTCTTC
CASRQGNEQFF
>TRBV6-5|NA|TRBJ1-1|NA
TGTGCCAGCAGTTACGGACTAGGGCGGACGAACACTGAAGCTTTCTTT
CASSYGLGRTNTEAFF
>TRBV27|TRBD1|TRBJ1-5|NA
TGTGCCAGCAGTCCGGGACAGTATAGCAATCAGCCCCAGCATTTT
CASSPGQYSNQPQHF
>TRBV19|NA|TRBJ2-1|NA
TGTGCCAGTAGAACCTGGACCCAAGAGGCGCAGTTCTTC
CASRTWTQEAQFF
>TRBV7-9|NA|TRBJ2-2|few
TGTGCCAGCAGCTTCACTAGTTTGACCGGGGAGCTGTTTTTT
CASSFTSLTGELFF
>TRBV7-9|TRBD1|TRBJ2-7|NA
TGTGCCAGCAGCCCCAGGGGGCAGTACGAGCAGTACTTC
CASSPRGQYEQYF
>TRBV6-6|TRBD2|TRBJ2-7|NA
TGTGCCAGCAGTTACGGGACTAGCGCCTACGAGCAGTACTTC
CASSYGTSAYEQYF
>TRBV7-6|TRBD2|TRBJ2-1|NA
TGTGCCAGCAGTCCAGCCACTAGCGGGAGCTCCTACAATGAGCAGTTCTTC
CASSPATSGSSYNEQFF
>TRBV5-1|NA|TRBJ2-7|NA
TGCGCCAGCAGCCCATGGGGGGGGCAATACGAGCAGTACTTC
CASSPWGGQYEQYF
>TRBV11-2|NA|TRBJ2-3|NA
TGTGCCAGCAGCTTTGTGCCAAGCACAGATACGCAGTATTTT
CASSFVPSTDTQYF
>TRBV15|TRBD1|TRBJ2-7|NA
TGTGCCACCAGCAGAGATTGGGGACAGGGAAGCGACGAGCAGTACTTC
CATSRDWGQGSDEQYF
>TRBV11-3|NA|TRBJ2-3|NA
TGTGCCAGCAGCTTTGATGGCACAGATACGCAGTATTTT
CASSFDGTDTQYF
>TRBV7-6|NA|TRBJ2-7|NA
TGTGCCAGCAGCCCAGCGCTAGGGGATCCGGGACAAGCGCTGTACGAGCAGTACTTC
CASSPALGDPGQALYEQYF
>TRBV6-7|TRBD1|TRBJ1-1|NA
TGTGCCAGCAGTTACTCAGGGGACAGCATCATGAACACTGAAGCTTTCTTT
CASSYSGDSIMNTEAFF
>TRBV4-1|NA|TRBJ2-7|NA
TGCGCCAGCAGCCAAGTTAGCTCTGCCTACGAGCAGTACTTC
CASSQVSSAYEQYF
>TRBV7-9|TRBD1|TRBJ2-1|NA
TGTGCCAGCAGCTACAGGGGTGAGCAGTTCTTC
CASSYRGEQFF
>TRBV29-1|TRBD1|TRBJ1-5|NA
TGCAGCGTGATGACAGGGATTAATCAGCCCCAGCATTTT
CSVMTGINQPQHF
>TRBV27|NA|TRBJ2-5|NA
TGTGCCAGCAGTTTATGGCAGGGAGTGGAGACCCAGTACTTC
CASSLWQGVETQYF
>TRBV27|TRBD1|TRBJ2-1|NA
TGTGCCAGCAGTTACGGGGACAGGCTCAATGAGCAGTTCTTC
CASSYGDRLNEQFF
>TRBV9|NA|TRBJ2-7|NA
TGTGCCAGCAGCGTAGACCCGCAGGCTCCGTCCTACGAGCAGTACTTC
CASSVDPQAPSYEQYF
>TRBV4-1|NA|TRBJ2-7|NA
TGCGCCAGCAGCCAAGAGGTACGCTCCTACGAGCAGTACTTC
CASSQEVRSYEQYF
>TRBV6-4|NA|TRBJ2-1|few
TGTGCCAGCAGTGACTACCCGGGATTCCGGGTGGTTGAGCAGTTCTTC
CASSDYPGFRVVEQFF
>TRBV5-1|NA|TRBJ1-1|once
TGCGCCAGCAGCTTGCCGGGTAACACTGAAGCTTTCTTT
CASSLPGNTEAFF
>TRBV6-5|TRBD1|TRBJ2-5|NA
TGTGCCAGCAGTTTGACAGGGCTAGAGACCCAGTACTTC
CASSLTGLETQYF
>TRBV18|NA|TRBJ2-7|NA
TGTGCCAGCTCACCAGGAGCTAGATGGGAGCAGTACTTC
CASSPGARWEQYF
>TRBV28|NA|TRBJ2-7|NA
TGTGCCAGCAGTTTATTATCTGAAACCTACGAGCAGTACTTC
CASSLLSETYEQYF
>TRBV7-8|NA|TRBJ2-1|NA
TGTGCCAGCAGCTCATGGCGGACTTTTAATGAGCAGTTCTTC
CASSSWRTFNEQFF
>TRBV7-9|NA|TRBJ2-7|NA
TGTGCCAGCAGCTTGGTAACCGCGAGGGGCGAGCAGTACTTC
CASSLVTARGEQYF
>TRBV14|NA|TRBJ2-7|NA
TGTGCCAGCAGCCACCCGCAGGGGCGTAGTTACTACGAGCAGTACTTC
CASSHPQGRSYYEQYF
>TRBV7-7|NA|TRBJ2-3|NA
TGTGCCAGCAGCTTAGGAGGGCCTCTTAGCACAGATACGCAGTATTTT
CASSLGGPLSTDTQYF
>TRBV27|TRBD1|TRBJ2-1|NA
TGTGCCAGCAGCCCCATGTCAGGGACAGGAGGCAATGAGCAGTTCTTC
CASSPMSGTGGNEQFF